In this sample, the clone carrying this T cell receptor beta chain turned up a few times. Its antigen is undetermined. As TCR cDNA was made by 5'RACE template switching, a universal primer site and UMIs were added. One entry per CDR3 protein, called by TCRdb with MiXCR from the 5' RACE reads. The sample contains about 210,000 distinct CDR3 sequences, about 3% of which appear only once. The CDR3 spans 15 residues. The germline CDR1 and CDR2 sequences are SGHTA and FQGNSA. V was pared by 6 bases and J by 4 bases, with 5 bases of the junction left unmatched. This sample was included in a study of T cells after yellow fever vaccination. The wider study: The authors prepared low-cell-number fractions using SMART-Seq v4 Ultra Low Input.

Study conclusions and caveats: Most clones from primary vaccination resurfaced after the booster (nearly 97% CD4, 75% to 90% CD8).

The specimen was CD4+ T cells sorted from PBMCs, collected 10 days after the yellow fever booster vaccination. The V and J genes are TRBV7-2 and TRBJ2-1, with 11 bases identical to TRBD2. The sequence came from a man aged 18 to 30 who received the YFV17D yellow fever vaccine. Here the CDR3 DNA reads TGTGCCAGCAGAGTAGCGGGGGGGCATTACAATGAGCAGTTCTTC. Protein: CASRVAGGHYNEQFF. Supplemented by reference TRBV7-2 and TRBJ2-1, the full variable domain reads GAGVSQSPSNKVTEKGKDVELRCDPISGHTALYWYRQSLGQGLEFLIYFQGNSAPDKSGLPSDRFSAERTGGSVSTLTIQRTQQEDSAVYLCASRVAGGHYNEQFFGPGTRLTVL.